This T cell receptor beta chain was captured in a study of neurological immune-mediated disorders. This clonotype was recorded many times. There were approximately 1 million CD4+ or CD8+ T cells used in the sorted libraries. The CDR3 is 16 amino acids. V was clipped by 5 bases and J by 4 bases, with 20 bases between them. CDR1 and CDR2 (germline): SGHTA, FQGNSA. As for the cDNA, it was generated by 5'RACE with 10-nucleotide random UMIs. Each CDR3 protein gets one entry after TCRdb re-called the 5' RACE reads with MiXCR. The sample holds some 37,000 distinct CDR3 sequences, about 4.4% seen once. Sequencing input: CD4+ T cells from blood. The chain combines TRBV7-2 with TRBJ1-2; D may be TRBD1 (6 bases). The origin of this receptor is a man younger than 30 in good health. In DNA form, the CDR3 reads TGTGCCAGCAGCGCGACATCACAGGGTTGGAGCTATGGCTACACCTTC. Translating it yields CASSATSQGWSYGYTF.